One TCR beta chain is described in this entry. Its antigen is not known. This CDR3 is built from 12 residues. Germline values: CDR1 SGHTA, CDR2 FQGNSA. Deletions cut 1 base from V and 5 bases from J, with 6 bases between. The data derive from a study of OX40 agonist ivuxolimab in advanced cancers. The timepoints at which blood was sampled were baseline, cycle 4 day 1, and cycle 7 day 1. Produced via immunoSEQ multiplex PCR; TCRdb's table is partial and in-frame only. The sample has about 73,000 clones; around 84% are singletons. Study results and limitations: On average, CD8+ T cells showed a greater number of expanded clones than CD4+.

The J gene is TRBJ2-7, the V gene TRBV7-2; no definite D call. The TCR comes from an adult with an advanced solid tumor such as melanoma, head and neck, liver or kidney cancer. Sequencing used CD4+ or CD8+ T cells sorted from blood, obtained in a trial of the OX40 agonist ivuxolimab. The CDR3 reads CASSLVHHEQYF. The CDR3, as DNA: TGTGCCAGCAGCTTAGTGCACCACGAGCAGTACTTC.